The clone carrying this T cell receptor (beta chain) was recorded only once. Time point specified: newly diagnosed, previously untreated cHL patient sample. PBMCs, once thawed, yielded CD8+ T cells isolated by magnetic negative selection. For comparison, PBMCs from newly diagnosed, untreated classical Hodgkin lymphoma were used. These data are taken from a study of PD-1 blockade in classical Hodgkin lymphoma. Using immunoSEQ multiplex PCR, the repertoire was profiled, and TCRdb retains in-frame clones only, with some absent. The data contain roughly 20,000 clones, around nine tenths of them singletons. Sequencing was done on a sample of CD8+ T cells from blood. This clonotype was sampled from a human donor with classical Hodgkin lymphoma.

CDR3 sequence: CASPPSSGWADTQYF. The CDR3 coding sequence is TGTGCCAGCCCCCCCTCGAGCGGGTGGGCGGATACGCAGTATTTT. This rearrangement joins TRBV21-1 to TRBJ2-3; TRBD2, as called in the table, went unchecked against the DNA. TRBV21-1 is a pseudogene segment. The CDR3 has 15 amino acids.